The 20 T cell receptor beta chains given below trace back to one sample, sequenced in a study of Graves' ophthalmopathy and Graves' hyperthyroidism. The sequenced template was RNA, covering the TCR beta CDR3 region. An initial RT-PCR round employing HTBI primers preceded a second-round multiplex PCR. TCRdb called the multiplex PCR reads again in MiXCR, with one record for every CDR3 protein. The sample shows 650,000 to 800,000 distinct CDR3 sequences, under 50% of them seen only once. The sequenced material came from peripheral blood. These TCRs come from an adult man with Graves' ophthalmopathy.

This chain links TRBV6-5 with TRBJ1-1, with unresolved D. The CDR3 has 16 amino acids. Trimming pared 3 bases from V and 0 bases from J, leaving 14 bases between. The germline CDR1 and CDR2 sequences are MNHEY and SVGAGI. The CDR3 sequence is CASSYSKRLMNTEAFF. The CDR3 bases are TGTGCCAGCAGTTATTCCAAAAGACTGATGAACACTGAAGCTTTCTTT.

Only a few counts were recorded for this clonotype. The CDR3 here is CASSQREGSMYEQYF. The CDR3 bases are TGCGCCAGCAGCCAAAGAGAAGGCTCAATGTACGAGCAGTACTTC. The chain joins TRBV4-3 to TRBJ2-7; D call uncertain. The V gene's germline CDR1 is LGHNA and CDR2 YSLEER. Trimming left V 2 bases short and J 4 bases short, with 15 bases between. CDR3 size: 15 residues.

The chain employs TRBV10-3 and TRBJ1-5; D remains ambiguous. V lost 6 bases, J lost 14 bases, and 17 bases lay in between. The CDR3 loop spans 12 amino acids. The germline gives CDR1 ENHRY, CDR2 SYGVKD. Written as DNA, the CDR3 is TGTGCCATCAGGGGAGCGGGAGCCCCCGAGCATTTT. The encoded protein is CAIRGAGAPEHF.

This clonotype was observed at least ten times. The chain has TRBV5-8 and TRBJ1-4; D gene uncertain. CDR3 length: 12 amino acids. Trimming removed 4 bases from V and 5 bases from J, with 6 bases in between. In germline, CDR1 is SGHTS, CDR2 YDEGEE. The CDR3: CASSLPNEKLFF. The DNA for the CDR3 is TGTGCCAGCAGCCTTCCAAATGAAAAACTGTTTTTT.

This chain uses TRBV27 with TRBJ2-7; D unclear. With 3 bases removed from V and 3 bases from J, the gap between germline ends came to 12 bases. The germline V gene encodes CDR1 MNHEY and CDR2 SMNVEV (reference sequence). The CDR3 consists of 14 residues. Here the CDR3 reads CASSLHPFYYEQYF. CDR3 nucleotide sequence: TGTGCCAGCAGTTTGCACCCCTTCTACTACGAGCAGTACTTC.

The chain recombines TRBV15 with TRBJ2-3; D not certain. The CDR3 is made up of 15 amino acids. Trimming shortened V by 0 bases and J by 4 bases, and 11 bases separated the two germline ends. The V gene's germline CDR1 is LNHNV and CDR2 YYDKDF (reference sequence). The CDR3 coding sequence is TGTGCCACCAGCAGAGAAGGGCTAGTAGCAGATACGCAGTATTTT. As protein: CATSREGLVADTQYF.

This clonotype was recorded at least ten times. J is TRBJ1-2 and V is TRBV19; weak D call: TRBD1 (5 bases). Per germline, CDR1 LNHDA and CDR2 SQIVND (reference sequence). V lost 3 bases to trimming and J lost 6 bases, with 20 bases between them. There are 16 residues in the CDR3. The CDR3 sequence is CASSMSLGAGRDGYTF. The CDR3 region has the DNA TGTGCCAGTAGTATGAGTCTCGGGGCAGGGAGGGATGGCTACACCTTC. Full variable domain (missing parts from reference TRBV19 and TRBJ1-2): DGGITQSPKYLFRKEGQNVTLSCEQNLNHDAMYWYRQDPGQGLRLIYYSQIVNDFQKGDIAEGYSVSREKKESFPLTVTSAQKNPTAFYLCASSMSLGAGRDGYTFGSGTRLTVV.

This clonotype was found a few times. The chain employs TRBV10-3 and TRBJ1-2; D remains unclear. Per germline, CDR1 ENHRY and CDR2 SYGVKD. The length of the CDR3 is 12 residues. The V gene lost 10 bases and the J gene lost 4 bases, with 13 bases spanning the gap. The CDR3 DNA reads TGTGCCAGCAGGAGCACAGCCTATGGCTACACCTTC. Protein product: CASRSTAYGYTF.

This clonotype was counted a single time. The J gene is TRBJ2-3, the V gene TRBV6-1, with TRBD2 identical over 8 bases. The CDR3 is 15 amino acids. Trimming removed 7 bases from V and 2 bases from J; junction bases left unmatched: 8. Germline CDR1 reads MNHNS; CDR2 reads SASEGT. Here the CDR3 reads CASKRGGDDTDTQYF. The CDR3 coding sequence is TGTGCCAGCAAACGGGGGGGCGATGACACAGATACGCAGTATTTT.

The J gene is TRBJ2-2, the V gene TRBV6-2 or TRBV6-3; D is possibly TRBD2 (6 bases). Germline loops: CDR1 MNHEY, CDR2 SVGEGT. CDR3 length equals 14 residues. The germline V and J ends were trimmed by 6 bases and 7 bases, with 15 bases remaining between them. The CDR3 DNA follows: TGTGCCAGCAGACTAGCCGGTCGGGTCGGGGAGCTGTTTTTT. Protein sequence: CASRLAGRVGELFF.

This sequence joins TRBV2 and TRBJ1-6, with TRBD1 matching over 10 bases. The germline gives CDR1 SNHLY, CDR2 FYNNEI. The CDR3 sequence is 12 residues long. After removal of 8 bases from V and 14 bases from J, the junction contained 6 bases not matched to a gene. The CDR3 is CASGQGDSSLHF. CDR3 nucleotides: TGTGCCAGCGGACAGGGGGATTCGTCCCTCCACTTT. The entire variable domain, with the rest obtained from reference TRBV2 and TRBJ1-6, is as follows: EPEVTQTPSHQVTQMGQEVILRCVPISNHLYFYWYRQILGQKVEFLVSFYNNEISEKSEIFDDQFSVERPDGSNFTLKIRSTKLEDSAMYFCASGQGDSSLHFGNGTRLTVT.

This clonotype was found once. One junction end disagrees with the germline gene, perhaps due to a read error. The rearrangement joins TRBV7-9 to TRBJ1-2, with TRBD1 as a possible D gene (6 bases). The CDR3 loop spans 18 amino acids. The germline gives CDR1 SEHNR, CDR2 FQNEAQ (reference sequence). The DNA of the CDR3 is TGCGCCAGCAGCCAAGATCCTTTCGGGGGCCTAGCTAACTATGGCTACACCTTC. It encodes CASSQDPFGGLANYGYTF.

The sample holds many counts of this clonotype. The chain has TRBV19 and TRBJ1-5, with TRBD1 as a possible D gene (5 bases). The CDR3 totals 17 residues. The V end lost 5 bases, the J end lost 1 base, and 18 bases lay between the germline ends. Germline V gene data show CDR1 as LNHDA and CDR2 as SQIVND (reference sequence). CDR3 DNA sequence: TGTGCCAGTAGTGCCAAGACAGAACCTAGCAGCAATCAGCCCCAGCATTTT. As protein: CASSAKTEPSSNQPQHF.

This clonotype occurred many times. V usage is TRBV24-1 and J usage is TRBJ1-1; D may be TRBD1 (6 bases). The germline gives CDR1 KGHDR, CDR2 SFDVKD. This CDR3 has 14 residues. V lost 4 bases, J lost 1 base, and 9 bases lay in between. The CDR3 DNA reads TGTGCCACCAGTGACAAGGGACAGAACACTGAAGCTTTCTTT. Translation gives CATSDKGQNTEAFF.

This clonotype has ten or more counts. The chain joins TRBV6-4 to TRBJ1-2; D is possibly TRBD1 (5 bases). In germline, CDR1 is MRHNA, CDR2 SNTAGT. V was shortened by 4 bases and J by 2 bases, with 14 bases between the two germline ends. This CDR3 has 15 amino acids. CDR3 DNA: TGTGCCAGCAGTGCTCGGGAGGGACCGAACTATGGCTACACCTTC. Its protein product is CASSAREGPNYGYTF.

In this sample, this clonotype turned up many times. V gene TRBV9 combines with J gene TRBJ2-7, with D unresolved. Germline CDR1 is SGDLS and CDR2 is YYNGEE. CDR3 length equals 13 residues. Trimming cost V 2 bases and J 6 bases, with 12 bases left between them. The CDR3 bases are TGTGCCAGCAGCGTGTTTGGGGTTTTCGAGCAGTACTTC. Translation gives CASSVFGVFEQYF.

CDR3: CSARDLGFDEQFF. CDR3 in DNA: TGCAGTGCTAGAGATCTCGGGTTCGATGAGCAGTTCTTC. The genes are TRBV20-1 and TRBJ2-1, with D hard to call. V was clipped by 0 bases and J by 8 bases, with 11 bases between them. The CDR3 contains 13 residues. CDR1 is DFQATT, CDR2 SNEGSKA, per germline (reference sequence).

There are many counts of this clonotype. The V and J genes are TRBV5-6 and TRBJ2-6; 9 nucleotides line up with TRBD1. The J segment lost 2 bases and the V segment lost 3 bases, leaving 9 bases of the junction unmatched. Looked up from germline, CDR1 is SGHDT and CDR2 is YYEEEE. The CDR3 has 18 amino acids. CDR3 in DNA: TGTGCCAGCAGCTCGCCCGGGACAGGGAACGCTGGGGCCAACGTCCTGACTTTC. Its protein product is CASSSPGTGNAGANVLTF.

This clonotype was counted a single time. Possible read error: a much larger clone is one base away. The V gene is TRBV20-1, the J gene TRBJ1-2; D unclear. Trimming left V 5 bases short and J 5 bases short, with 15 bases between. The CDR3 is 13 residues long. Germline V gene lookup returns CDR1 DFQATT and CDR2 SNEGSKA (reference sequence). The CDR3 sequence: CSALAGLLYGYTF. The DNA of the CDR3 is TGCAGTGCTCTCGCGGGCCTATTATATGGCTACACCTTC.

The sample holds many counts of this clonotype. The chain uses TRBV7-2 and TRBJ1-6; D call uncertain. V lost 6 bases, J lost 7 bases, and 13 bases lay in between. The CDR3 consists of 14 residues. From germline, CDR1 is SGHTA and CDR2 FQGNSA. The CDR3 reads CASSQPYFNSPLHF. The CDR3 nucleotides are TGTGCCAGCAGTCAGCCATACTTCAATTCACCCCTCCACTTT.